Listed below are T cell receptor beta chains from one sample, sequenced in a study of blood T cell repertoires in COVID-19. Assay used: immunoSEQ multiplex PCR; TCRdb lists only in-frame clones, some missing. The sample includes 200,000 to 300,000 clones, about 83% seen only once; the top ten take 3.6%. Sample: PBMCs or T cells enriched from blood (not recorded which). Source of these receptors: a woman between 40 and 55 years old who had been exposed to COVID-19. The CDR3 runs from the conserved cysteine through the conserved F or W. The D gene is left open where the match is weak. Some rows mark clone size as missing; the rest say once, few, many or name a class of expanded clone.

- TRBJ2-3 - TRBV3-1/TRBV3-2 CASSQDSPASSQYF TGTGCCAGCAGCCAAGATTCTCCCGCCAGTTCGCAGTATTTT
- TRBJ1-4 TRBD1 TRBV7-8 CASSVINRGATNEKLFF TGTGCCAGCAGCGTAATAAACAGGGGAGCAACTAATGAAAAACTGTTTTTT
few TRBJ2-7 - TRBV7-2 CASNPTESYEQYF TGTGCCAGCAACCCGACAGAGTCCTACGAGCAGTACTTC
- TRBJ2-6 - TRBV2 CASTLGSGANVLTF TGTGCCAGCACACTAGGTTCTGGGGCCAACGTCCTGACTTTC
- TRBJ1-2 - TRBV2 CASREGPYGYTF TGTGCCAGCAGGGAGGGACCTTATGGCTACACCTTC
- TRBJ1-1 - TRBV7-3 CASSLSRLGGDTEAFF TGTGCCAGCAGCTTAAGTCGACTCGGGGGGGACACTGAAGCTTTCTTT
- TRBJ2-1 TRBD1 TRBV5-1 CASSLLTGVFYNEQFF TGCGCCAGCAGCTTGTTGACAGGGGTATTCTACAATGAGCAGTTCTTC
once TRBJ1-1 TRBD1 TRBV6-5 CASTARDSETEAFF TGTGCCAGCACCGCCCGGGACAGTGAGACTGAAGCTTTCTTT
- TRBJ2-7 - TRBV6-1 CASSDVPTGPTNYEQYF TGTGCCAGCAGTGATGTCCCCACAGGGCCAACTAACTACGAGCAGTACTTC
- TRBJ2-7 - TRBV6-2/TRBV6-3 CASSYSRGEQYF TGTGCCAGCAGTTACTCTAGGGGCGAGCAGTACTTC